The rows below give T cell receptor beta chains drawn from one sample of a study of Ad26.COV2.S vaccination and SARS-CoV-2 variants. TCRdb's table, derived via immunoSEQ multiplex PCR, lists solely in-frame clones and lacks some. The data hold 300,000 to 400,000 clones, with about 86% observed a single time. Sequencing was performed on peripheral blood, taken in a trial of Ad26.COV2.S vaccine versus placebo. Every receptor here comes from a person between 18 and 65 years old who received the Ad26.COV2.S COVID-19 vaccine or a placebo. The CDR3 runs from the conserved cysteine through the conserved F or W. For some rows the clone size is stated as once, few or many, or as a class when expanded; others skip it.

CDR3: CASKTMGRGTGELFF
J: TRBJ2-2
V: TRBV5-4
size: .

CDR3: CASKSGGANTGELFF
J: TRBJ2-2
V: TRBV7-6
size: once

CDR3: CASSQFNGGPYEQYF
J: TRBJ2-7
V: TRBV14
size: .

CDR3: CASSQTDRYQETQYF
J: TRBJ2-5
V: TRBV4-1
size: .

CDR3: CASSQDSLAGPDTQYF
J: TRBJ2-3
V: TRBV4-2
size: .

CDR3: CASSFGRQTTDTQYF
J: TRBJ2-3
V: TRBV5-1
size: .

CDR3: CASSYMHIPLSEQYF
J: TRBJ2-7
V: TRBV6-5
size: .

CDR3: CASSFQGASSGNTIYF
J: TRBJ1-3
V: TRBV7-9
size: .

CDR3: CASSFAGESYNSPLHF
J: TRBJ1-6
V: TRBV6-6
size: .

CDR3: CASGANQPQHF
J: TRBJ1-5
V: TRBV18
size: once

CDR3: CAWDPGSRAGELFF
J: TRBJ2-2
V: TRBV30
size: once

CDR3: CASSEVKPSFVWYF
J: TRBJ2-5
V: TRBV2
size: .

CDR3: CASSLNTEAFF
J: TRBJ1-1
V: TRBV5-1
size: .

CDR3: CASGPPYQETQYF
J: TRBJ2-5
V: TRBV12-5
size: few

CDR3: CASSQNWKEKLFF
J: TRBJ1-4
V: TRBV5-1
size: .

CDR3: CASIPRQVNTEAFF
J: TRBJ1-1
V: TRBV6-2/TRBV6-3
size: few

CDR3: CSASTRNMNTEAFF
J: TRBJ1-1
V: TRBV20-1
size: once

CDR3: CASSLDFPGTNSPLHF
J: TRBJ1-6
V: TRBV5-1
size: .

CDR3: CASSATGEETQYF
J: TRBJ2-5
V: TRBV5-4
size: .

CDR3: CAISEGGSYGYTF
J: TRBJ1-2
V: TRBV10-3
size: .

CDR3: CASSGVQGRDGYTF
J: TRBJ1-2
V: TRBV5-1
size: .

CDR3: CASSKRDRMNTEAFF
J: TRBJ1-1
V: TRBV21-1
size: .

CDR3: CASSPVGLSYGYTF
J: TRBJ1-2
V: TRBV18
size: .

CDR3: CASSPDRGNTEAFF
J: TRBJ1-1
V: TRBV3-1/TRBV3-2
size: .

CDR3: CAISGTGFGGYTF
J: TRBJ1-2
V: TRBV10-3
size: .

CDR3: CASSARGGESNQPQHF
J: TRBJ1-5
V: TRBV6-6
size: .

CDR3: CASSSGGQSYEQYF
J: TRBJ2-7
V: TRBV9
size: .

CDR3: CASSVRDGSYNEQFF
J: TRBJ2-1
V: TRBV9
size: .

CDR3: CASSKTQDRYVEKLFF
J: TRBJ1-4
V: TRBV21-1
size: .

CDR3: CASSTTGTGEGEQYF
J: TRBJ2-7
V: TRBV5-4
size: .

CDR3: CASSFLHRGSGSPLHF
J: TRBJ1-6
V: TRBV11-2
size: .